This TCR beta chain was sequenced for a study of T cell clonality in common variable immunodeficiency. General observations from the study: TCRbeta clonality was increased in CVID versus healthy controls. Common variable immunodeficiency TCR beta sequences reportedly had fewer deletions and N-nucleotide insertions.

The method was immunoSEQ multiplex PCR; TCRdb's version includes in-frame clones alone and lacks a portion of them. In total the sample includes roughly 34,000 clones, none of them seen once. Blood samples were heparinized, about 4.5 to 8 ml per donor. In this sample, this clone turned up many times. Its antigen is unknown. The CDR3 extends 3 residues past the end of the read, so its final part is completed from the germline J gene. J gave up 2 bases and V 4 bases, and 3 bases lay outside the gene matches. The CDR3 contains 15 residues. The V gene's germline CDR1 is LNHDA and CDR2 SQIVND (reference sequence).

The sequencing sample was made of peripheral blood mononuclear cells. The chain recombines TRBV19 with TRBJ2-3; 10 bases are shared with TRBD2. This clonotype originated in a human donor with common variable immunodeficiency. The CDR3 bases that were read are TGTGCCAGTAGTAGGACTAGCGGATACACAGATACG. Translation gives CASSRTSGYTDT. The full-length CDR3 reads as CASSRTSGYTDTQYF. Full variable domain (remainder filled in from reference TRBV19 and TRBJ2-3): DGGITQSPKYLFRKEGQNVTLSCEQNLNHDAMYWYRQDPGQGLRLIYYSQIVNDFQKGDIAEGYSVSREKKESFPLTVTSAQKNPTAFYLCASSRTSGYTDTQYFGPGTRLTVL.